This passage covers 32 T cell receptor beta chains from one sample sequenced in a study of T cell changes during pregnancy in multiple sclerosis. Repertoires were generated with immunoSEQ multiplex PCR, while TCRdb's copy carries only in-frame clones and drops some. The top ten clones hold about 4.5% of a sample with 90,000 to 95,000 clones, 85% to 95% of them seen once. This material consisted of peripheral blood, taken in the first trimester of pregnancy. The receptors here all came from a female donor with multiple sclerosis, enrolled in a pregnancy study.

The genes are TRBV11-3 and TRBJ2-7; 11 bases fit TRBD1. With 4 bases clipped from V and 4 bases from J, the junction kept 3 bases outside the gene matches. Germline-derived CDR1 and CDR2 are SGHNT and YENEEA. The CDR3 loop spans 14 amino acids. The CDR3 spells CASSSRDRGYEQYF. CDR3 nucleotide sequence: TGTGCCAGCAGCTCCCGGGACAGGGGGTACGAGCAGTACTTC. The variable domain in full, completed from reference TRBV11-3 and TRBJ2-7, reads EAGVVQSPRYKIIEKKQPVAFWCNPISGHNTLYWYLQNLGQGPELLIRYENEEAVDDSQLPKDRFSAERLKGVDSTLKIQPAELGDSAVYLCASSSRDRGYEQYFGPGTRLTVT.

V and J are TRBV27 and TRBJ1-2; possibly TRBD1 for D (5 bases). The CDR3 length is 15 residues. Trimming took off 6 bases at V and 5 bases at J, with 19 bases between the two ends. Germline loops: CDR1 MNHEY, CDR2 SMNVEV (reference sequence). DNA for the CDR3: TGTGCCAGCAGCGGGGGGTCACTAGGCAGTTATGGCTACACCTTC. Protein product: CASSGGSLGSYGYTF.

As to this clone: Other nucleotide sequences in the sample specify the same CDR3. The chain recombines TRBV5-6 with TRBJ1-1; D not resolved. The ends were cut back, 0 bases at V and 4 bases at J, with 4 bases in the middle. The CDR3 is 12 amino acids. CDR1 is SGHDT and CDR2 is YYEEEE in the germline V gene. CDR3 DNA: TGTGCCAGCAGCTTGGGGAGCACTGAAGCTTTCTTT. Translated: CASSLGSTEAFF.

The genes are TRBV6-6 and TRBJ2-1; 11 nucleotides line up with TRBD2. Germline V gives CDR1 MNHNY, CDR2 SVGAGI (reference sequence). This CDR3 is built from 15 residues. V was pared by 2 bases and J by 4 bases, with 1 base of the junction left unmatched. The CDR3 sequence is CASSYVAGGYNEQFF. CDR3 sequence (DNA): TGTGCCAGCAGTTACGTAGCGGGGGGGTACAATGAGCAGTTCTTC.

The rearrangement joins TRBV2 to TRBJ2-7, with D possibly TRBD1 on 7 matching bases. This CDR3 region has 15 residues. Per germline, CDR1 SNHLY and CDR2 FYNNEI. Trimming stripped 5 bases from V and 3 bases from J, with 17 bases between. The CDR3 DNA follows: TGTGCCAGCAGTCCGCGGGACAGAGTACTCTACGAGCAGTACTTC. Its protein product is CASSPRDRVLYEQYF.

The gene calls are TRBV2 and TRBJ2-1; 8 bases map to TRBD1. The CDR3 loop spans 14 amino acids. With V trimmed by 6 bases and J by 9 bases, 10 bases remained unmatched. Germline loops: CDR1 SNHLY, CDR2 FYNNEI. CDR3 nucleotides: TGTGCCAGCAGGAAGGACAGGGAAGACGGTGAGCAGTTCTTC. It encodes CASRKDREDGEQFF.

The gene calls are TRBV21-1 and TRBJ1-5; the listed D gene, TRBD1, was not tested against the DNA. TRBV21-1 has pseudogene status. This CDR3 comprises 17 residues. CDR3 amino acids: CASSKPKGQGRSQPQHF. In DNA form, the CDR3 reads TGTGCCAGCAGCAAACCGAAGGGACAGGGTCGCTCTCAGCCCCAGCATTTT.

The chain links TRBV5-8 to TRBJ2-6; D might be TRBD2 (6 bases). The CDR3 length is 16 residues. The germline V gene has CDR1 SGHTS and CDR2 YDEGEE. Trimming stripped 4 bases from V and 4 bases from J, with 15 bases between. CDR3 coding DNA: TGTGCCAGCAGCCCCCCGGGACTCTCCGGGGCCAACGTCCTGACTTTC. This codes for CASSPPGLSGANVLTF.

This rearrangement joins TRBV9 to TRBJ1-1; tentative D call: TRBD1 (5 bases). The CDR3 consists of 11 residues. Germline assignment: CDR1 SGDLS and CDR2 YYNGEE. V was shortened by 9 bases and J by 1 base, with 7 bases between the two germline ends. CDR3 sequence reads: CATGGNTEAFF. The CDR3 nucleotides read TGTGCCACCGGGGGGAACACTGAAGCTTTCTTT. Complete variable domain (other parts from reference TRBV9 and TRBJ1-1): DSGVTQTPKHLITATGQRVTLRCSPRSGDLSVYWYQQSLDQGLQFLIQYYNGEERAKGNILERFSAQQFPDLHSELNLSSLELGDSALYFCATGGNTEAFFGQGTRLTVV.

This chain uses TRBV29-1 with TRBJ1-4, with D possibly TRBD1 on 5 matching bases. Germline V gene sequence: CDR1 SQVTM, CDR2 ANQGSEA. Trimming stripped 6 bases from V and 5 bases from J, with 16 bases between. CDR3 length equals 14 residues. This CDR3 reads CSVARGTENEKLFF. For the CDR3, the DNA is TGCAGCGTCGCCCGCGGGACGGAGAATGAAAAACTGTTTTTT.

The rearrangement joins TRBV9 to TRBJ2-5; 11 bases agree with TRBD2. The junction had 9 bases not matched to a gene; V was cut back by 0 bases and J by 5 bases. The length of the CDR3 is 17 residues. In germline, CDR1 is SGDLS, CDR2 YYNGEE. The CDR3 region is CASSVAGVAGGPETQYF. The DNA for the CDR3 is TGTGCCAGCAGCGTAGCTGGGGTAGCGGGGGGGCCGGAGACCCAGTACTTC.

V is TRBV12-5 and J is TRBJ1-5; D is undetermined. CDR1 is LGHNT and CDR2 is FRNRAP in the germline V gene. The CDR3 has 12 residues. V lost 9 bases and J lost 8, with 14 bases in between. Written as DNA, the CDR3 is TGTGCTAGCCGAGGGCCCGGGAAGCCCCAGCATTTT. Its translation is CASRGPGKPQHF.

The V gene is TRBV14, the J gene TRBJ2-5, with D possibly matching TRBD2 (7 bases). Germline loops: CDR1 SGHDN, CDR2 FVKESK. The CDR3 covers 16 residues. The V end lost 1 base, the J end lost 5 bases, and 17 bases lay between the germline ends. As DNA, the CDR3 is TGTGCCAGCAGCCAAGTTGCGGGGGCCCGCGGGGAGACCCAGTACTTC. Protein: CASSQVAGARGETQYF.

The chain recombines TRBV14 with TRBJ1-2, with a possible D match to TRBD1 (5 bases). Germline V gene data show CDR1 as SGHDN and CDR2 as FVKESK. The V and J ends lost 0 bases and 2 bases respectively, with 13 bases between them. There are 16 residues in the CDR3. The CDR3 loop is CASSQEQAQANYGYTF. The CDR3 DNA is TGTGCCAGCAGCCAAGAACAGGCCCAGGCCAACTATGGCTACACCTTC.

The chain employs TRBV5-6 and TRBJ2-1; D possibly corresponds to TRBD1 (7 bases). The germline V gene encodes CDR1 SGHDT and CDR2 YYEEEE. The length of the CDR3 is 13 residues. Trimming cost V 1 base and J 9 bases, with 11 bases left between them. CDR3 region: CASSLHRGGEQFF. CDR3 nucleotide sequence: TGTGCCAGCAGCTTGCACAGGGGAGGTGAGCAGTTCTTC.

This chain connects TRBV9 to TRBJ2-3, with a weak D call TRBD2 (5 bases). The CDR3 loop spans 18 amino acids. Trimming pared 0 bases from V and 2 bases from J, leaving 19 bases between. Looked up from germline, CDR1 is SGDLS and CDR2 is YYNGEE. The CDR3: CASSVAIGEGANTDTQYF. CDR3 DNA sequence: TGTGCCAGCAGCGTAGCTATAGGAGAGGGAGCAAACACAGATACGCAGTATTTT.

V and J are TRBV10-3 and TRBJ1-2; 7 positions agree with TRBD1. CDR3 length: 12 amino acids. Germline CDR1 reads ENHRY; CDR2 reads SYGVKD. The V and J ends lost 8 bases and 4 bases, in that order; junction bases with no gene match: 4. The CDR3 region has the DNA TGTGCCATCGCGACAGGGACCTATGGCTACACCTTC. As protein: CAIATGTYGYTF.

The gene calls are TRBV5-5 and TRBJ2-7; 8 nucleotides agree with TRBD2. Germline-derived CDR1 and CDR2 are SGHKS and YYEKEE (reference sequence). With 5 bases clipped from V and 2 bases from J, the junction kept 6 bases outside the gene matches. The CDR3 has 14 residues. The CDR3 sequence is CASSRLALTYEQYF. The CDR3 DNA reads TGTGCCAGCAGTCGACTAGCGCTAACCTACGAGCAGTACTTC.

The genes are TRBV9 and TRBJ2-3, with unresolved D. The CDR3 extends over 12 amino acids. The V end lost 0 bases, the J end lost 5 bases, and 4 bases lay between the germline ends. The V gene's germline CDR1 is SGDLS and CDR2 YYNGEE. CDR3 amino acids: CASSVGGDTQYF. The CDR3 coding sequence is TGTGCCAGCAGCGTAGGAGGAGATACGCAGTATTTT. Variable domain in full (rest from reference TRBV9 and TRBJ2-3): DSGVTQTPKHLITATGQRVTLRCSPRSGDLSVYWYQQSLDQGLQFLIQYYNGEERAKGNILERFSAQQFPDLHSELNLSSLELGDSALYFCASSVGGDTQYFGPGTRLTVL.

DNA of the CDR3: TGTGCCAGCAGCGGCGGGACTAGCGAGGATAGCACAGATACGCAGTATTTT. It codes for CASSGGTSEDSTDTQYF. The rearrangement joins TRBV9 to TRBJ2-3; 10 nucleotides agree with TRBD2. The CDR3 consists of 17 residues. After removal of 3 bases from V and 0 bases from J, the junction contained 7 bases not matched to a gene. The germline V gene encodes CDR1 SGDLS and CDR2 YYNGEE.

The chain joins TRBV4-2 to TRBJ1-2; D is unclear. The CDR3 has 13 residues. CDR1 is LGHNA and CDR2 is YNFKEQ in the germline V gene. The V gene lost 4 bases and the J gene lost 7 bases, with 13 bases spanning the gap. The CDR3 here is CASSPTTPLGYTF. For the CDR3, the DNA is TGTGCCAGCAGCCCTACTACTCCCCTTGGCTACACCTTC.

The rearrangement links TRBV19 to TRBJ2-1; maybe TRBD1 (5 bases). The V and J ends lost 6 bases and 2 bases respectively, with 5 bases between them. CDR1 and CDR2 from the germline V gene are LNHDA and SQIVND (reference sequence). This CDR3 spans 12 amino acids. DNA for the CDR3: TGTGCCAGTAGGACAGCCTACAATGAGCAGTTCTTC. Protein: CASRTAYNEQFF.

The chain links TRBV7-2 to TRBJ2-5; 10 bases map to TRBD2. Germline CDR1 is SGHTA and CDR2 is FQGNSA. J was trimmed by 5 bases and V by 0 bases; bases with no gene match: 6. The CDR3 is made up of 16 amino acids. In DNA form, the CDR3 reads TGTGCCAGCAGCTTAGCGGGTAGCGGGGGGCGCGAGACCCAGTACTTC. It is translated as CASSLAGSGGRETQYF.

Worth noting for this clone: An end of the junction does not agree with germline; a read error may underlie this. The V and J genes are TRBV7-7 and TRBJ1-4; 9 nucleotides match TRBD1. This CDR3 has 16 amino acids. CDR1 and CDR2 (germline): SSHAT, FNYEAQ (reference sequence). The CDR3 DNA sequence: TGTGCTAGCAGGGGGGTGGGGACAGGGCGTAATGAAAAACTGTTTTTT. The encoded protein is CASRGVGTGRNEKLFF.

The chain links TRBV9 to TRBJ2-1; 10 bases fit TRBD1. The CDR3 totals 16 residues. Germline CDR1 is SGDLS and CDR2 is YYNGEE. Trimming took 4 bases from V and 4 from J; bases not matched to a gene: 8. The CDR3 sequence is CASSSGPGQGYNEQFF. CDR3 nucleotide sequence: TGTGCCAGCAGCTCGGGGCCGGGACAGGGGTACAATGAGCAGTTCTTC.

The rearrangement links TRBV6-1 to TRBJ1-5, with 9 bases matching TRBD1. V lost 4 bases, J lost 4 bases, and 8 bases stayed unmatched. CDR1 MNHNS and CDR2 SASEGT come from the germline V gene. This CDR3 spans 16 amino acids. The CDR3 bases are TGTGCCAGCAGTGCCAAGACCGGGACAGGGAATCAGCCCCAGCATTTT. Its translation: CASSAKTGTGNQPQHF.

The chain links TRBV5-6 to TRBJ1-2; D gene ambiguous. The length of the CDR3 is 13 residues. The V gene lost 0 bases and the J gene lost 3 bases, with 6 bases spanning the gap. From germline, CDR1 is SGHDT and CDR2 YYEEEE. The CDR3 DNA follows: TGTGCCAGCAGCTTGGACGGAGACTATGGCTACACCTTC. This codes for CASSLDGDYGYTF.

The V and J genes are TRBV19 and TRBJ1-2, with D possibly matching TRBD1 (5 bases). Trimming took 8 bases from V and 7 from J, leaving 11 bases between them. The V gene's germline CDR1 is LNHDA and CDR2 SQIVND (reference sequence). This CDR3 comprises 11 residues. In DNA form, the CDR3 reads TGTGCCAGTTCAGGGTCCCTTGGCTACACCTTC. Translated, it gives CASSGSLGYTF.

This chain uses TRBV18 with TRBJ1-6; TRBD1 agrees at 8 bases. Looked up from germline, CDR1 is KGHSH and CDR2 is LQKENI. V dropped 1 base and J dropped 6; count of bases not matched to a gene: 8. This CDR3 is 17 amino acids long. The DNA of the CDR3 is TGTGCCAGCTCACCACTGGACCAGGGGGCAGGTAATTCACCCCTCCACTTT. As protein: CASSPLDQGAGNSPLHF.

This clone was seen only once. The rearrangement joins TRBV2 to TRBJ2-7; 9 bases line up with TRBD1. The CDR3 totals 13 residues. The junction had 9 bases not matched to a gene; V was cut back by 6 bases and J by 9 bases. Germline V gives CDR1 SNHLY, CDR2 FYNNEI. CDR3 in DNA: TGTGCCAGCAGCCCAACAGGGGGCCTGGGGCAGTACTTC. Protein: CASSPTGGLGQYF. The full variable domain, in which reference TRBV2 and TRBJ2-7 provide the parts outside the CDR3, is EPEVTQTPSHQVTQMGQEVILRCVPISNHLYFYWYRQILGQKVEFLVSFYNNEISEKSEIFDDQFSVERPDGSNFTLKIRSTKLEDSAMYFCASSPTGGLGQYFGPGTRLTVT.

This clone has only a few counts. The V gene is TRBV6-5, the J gene TRBJ1-2; TRBD1 is a possible D gene (5 bases). The germline V and J ends were trimmed by 6 bases and 1 base, with 9 bases remaining between them. The CDR3 has 13 amino acids. Germline V gene data show CDR1 as MNHEY and CDR2 as SVGAGI. The CDR3, as DNA: TGTGCCAGCAGAAGACAGATTAACTATGGCTACACCTTC. It codes for CASRRQINYGYTF.

The chain employs TRBV7-3 and TRBJ1-2; D possibly corresponds to TRBD1 (6 bases). Trimming took off 1 base at V and 6 bases at J, with 12 bases between the two ends. This CDR3 is built from 14 residues. Per the germline V gene, CDR1 is SGHTA and CDR2 is FQGTGA. CDR3 nucleotide sequence: TGTGCCAGCAGCTTAATAGGGGGGGCTGATGGCTACACCTTC. It encodes CASSLIGGADGYTF.